This T cell receptor (beta chain) was sequenced in a study of blood T cell repertoires in COVID-19. Study at large: There were acute and convalescent COVID-19 samples, and they came from the United States, Italy and Spain. The cDNA or gDNA used as material had been derived from T cells, B-cell-depleted T cells, or PBMCs.

In the original workflow: Cell counts per sample came from amplifying reference gene primers. Using immunoSEQ multiplex PCR, the repertoire was profiled, and TCRdb retains in-frame clones only, with some absent. V, J and clone size are taken as reported in that table, and D and trimming were inferred from the DNA itself. Altogether 250,000 to 400,000 clones are present, 85% to 90% being singletons, with the ten largest covering 2.5% to 3%. Seattle cases were enrolled at active infection and followed longitudinally. Trimming cost V 8 bases and J 2 bases; bases outside gene matches: 7. This CDR3 has 14 amino acids. Germline lookup yields CDR1 MNHEY and CDR2 SVGAGI.

V usage is TRBV6-5 and J usage is TRBJ2-3; TRBD1 aligns across 7 bases. The clonotype comes from a woman in her 30s with COVID-19, enrolled during active disease. The sequenced sample consisted of peripheral blood. The CDR3 loop reads CASLMGQNTDTQYF. CDR3 coding DNA: TGTGCCAGCCTAATGGGACAGAACACAGATACGCAGTATTTT.